Presented here are 5 T cell receptor beta chains from one specimen sequenced in a study of T cells in Graves' hyperthyroidism and ophthalmopathy. TCR beta CDR3 sequences were amplified from RNA transcripts. The TCR CDR3 first-round RT-PCR relied on the HTBI primer set. Each CDR3 protein is one row after TCRdb ran MiXCR on the multiplex PCR reads. Among 300,000 or so distinct CDR3 sequences listed, approximately 15% were seen once. Sequenced input: blood. All receptors come from an older woman with Graves' ophthalmopathy.

This clonotype was picked up a small number of times. CDR3 residues: CASSIAGELNTEAFF. CDR3 coding DNA: TGTGCCAGTAGTATAGCCGGGGAACTGAACACTGAAGCTTTCTTT. This chain uses TRBV19 with TRBJ1-1; no firm D call. The CDR3 sequence is 15 residues long. Germline-derived CDR1 and CDR2 are LNHDA and SQIVND (reference sequence). V was trimmed by 1 base and J by 0 bases, leaving 9 bases between them.

Remarks on this clonotype: A much larger clone is a single base away; this may be a read error. V is TRBV28 and J is TRBJ1-1; tentatively, D is TRBD1 (5 bases). CDR3 length: 12 residues. The V end lost 5 bases, the J end lost 8 bases, and 12 bases lay between the germline ends. Per germline, CDR1 MDHEN and CDR2 SYDVKM. The CDR3 DNA reads as TGTGCCAGCAGTCCCCGCAGGGTAGAAGCTTTCTTT. Its protein is CASSPRRVEAFF.

This clonotype was seen at least ten times. The chain has TRBV18 and TRBJ1-2, with 9 positions matching TRBD1. With V trimmed by 3 bases and J by 5 bases, 4 bases remained unmatched. Germline V lookup: CDR1 KGHSH, CDR2 LQKENI. The CDR3 totals 14 residues. The CDR3 loop is CASSPPGQGYGYTF. DNA of the CDR3: TGTGCCAGCTCACCCCCGGGACAGGGTTATGGCTACACCTTC.

This clonotype was recorded many times. The DNA for the CDR3 is TGTGCCATCAGTGAGGCCGGGACAACCTACAATGAGCAGTTCTTC. Protein sequence: CAISEAGTTYNEQFF. The genes are TRBV10-3 and TRBJ2-1; tentatively, D is TRBD1 (6 bases). Deletions cut 2 bases from V and 2 bases from J, with 10 bases between. The germline V gene encodes CDR1 ENHRY and CDR2 SYGVKD. CDR3 length: 15 residues.

This clonotype was seen repeatedly, ten times or more. The chain employs TRBV29-1 and TRBJ1-5, with 11 positions matching TRBD1. In germline, CDR1 is SQVTM, CDR2 ANQGSEA. V shed 6 bases and J 4 bases; nucleotides not matched to a gene: 5. The CDR3 sequence is 14 residues long. CDR3 DNA: TGCAGCGTCCTCGGGACAGGGGGTAATCAGCCCCAGCATTTT. It encodes CSVLGTGGNQPQHF.